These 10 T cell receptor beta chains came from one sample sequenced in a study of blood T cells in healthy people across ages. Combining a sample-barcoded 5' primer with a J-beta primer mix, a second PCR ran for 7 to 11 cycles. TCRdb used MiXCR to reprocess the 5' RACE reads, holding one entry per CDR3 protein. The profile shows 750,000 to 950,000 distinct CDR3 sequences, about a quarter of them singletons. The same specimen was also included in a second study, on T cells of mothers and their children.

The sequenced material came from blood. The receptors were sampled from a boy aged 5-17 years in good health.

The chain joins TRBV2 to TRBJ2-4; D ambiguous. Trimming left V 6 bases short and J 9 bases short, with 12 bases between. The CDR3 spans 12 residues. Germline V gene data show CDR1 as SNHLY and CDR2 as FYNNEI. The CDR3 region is CASRADVAIQYF. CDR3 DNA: TGTGCCAGCAGGGCAGATGTTGCCATTCAGTACTTC.

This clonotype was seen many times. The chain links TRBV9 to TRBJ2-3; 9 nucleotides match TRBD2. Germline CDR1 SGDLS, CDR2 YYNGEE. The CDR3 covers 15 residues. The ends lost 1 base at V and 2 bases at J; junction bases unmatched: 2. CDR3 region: CASSVLAGPTDTQYF. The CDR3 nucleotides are TGTGCCAGCAGCGTACTAGCGGGACCCACAGATACGCAGTATTTT.

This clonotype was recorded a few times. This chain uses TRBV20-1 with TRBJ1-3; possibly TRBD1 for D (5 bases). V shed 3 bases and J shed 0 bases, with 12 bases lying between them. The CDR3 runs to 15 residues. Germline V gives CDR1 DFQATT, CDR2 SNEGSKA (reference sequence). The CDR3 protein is CSARRGLSSGNTIYF. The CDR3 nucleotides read TGCAGTGCTAGGAGGGGACTGTCCTCTGGAAACACCATATATTTT.

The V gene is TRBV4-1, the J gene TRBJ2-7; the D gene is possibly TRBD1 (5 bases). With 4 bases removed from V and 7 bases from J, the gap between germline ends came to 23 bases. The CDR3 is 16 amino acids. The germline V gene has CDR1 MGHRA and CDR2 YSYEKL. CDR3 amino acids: CASSPRQLSLIMEQYF. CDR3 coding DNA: TGCGCCAGCAGCCCCCGACAGCTAAGTTTGATAATGGAGCAGTACTTC.

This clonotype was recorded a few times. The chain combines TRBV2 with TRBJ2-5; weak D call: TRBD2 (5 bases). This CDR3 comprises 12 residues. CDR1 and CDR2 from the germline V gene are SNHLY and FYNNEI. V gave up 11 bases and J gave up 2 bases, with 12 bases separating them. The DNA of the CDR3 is TGTGCCTGCTTACGGGGTCAAGAGACCCAGTACTTC. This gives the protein CACLRGQETQYF.

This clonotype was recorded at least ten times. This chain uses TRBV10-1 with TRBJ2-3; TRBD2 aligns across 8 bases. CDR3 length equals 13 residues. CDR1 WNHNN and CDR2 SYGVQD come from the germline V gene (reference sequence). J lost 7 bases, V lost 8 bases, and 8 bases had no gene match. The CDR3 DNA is TGCGCCAGCCAAGCGGGGGATCTTTATACGCAGTATTTT. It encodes CASQAGDLYTQYF.

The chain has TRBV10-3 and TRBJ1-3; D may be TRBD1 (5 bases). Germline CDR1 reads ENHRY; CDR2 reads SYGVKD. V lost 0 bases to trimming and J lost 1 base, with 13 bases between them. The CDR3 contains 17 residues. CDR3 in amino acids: CAISESLPGNSGNTIYF. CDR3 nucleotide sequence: TGTGCCATCAGTGAGTCCCTCCCAGGGAATTCTGGAAACACCATATATTTT.

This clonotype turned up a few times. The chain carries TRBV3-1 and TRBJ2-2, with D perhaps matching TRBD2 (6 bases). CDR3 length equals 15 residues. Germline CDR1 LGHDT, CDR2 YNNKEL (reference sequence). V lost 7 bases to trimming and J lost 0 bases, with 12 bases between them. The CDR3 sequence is CASNKGLSNTGELFF. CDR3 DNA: TGTGCCAGCAACAAGGGACTGTCGAACACCGGGGAGCTGTTTTTT. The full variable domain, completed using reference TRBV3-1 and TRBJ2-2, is DTAVSQTPKYLVTQMGNDKSIKCEQNLGHDTMYWYKQDSKKFLKIMFSYNNKELIINETVPNRFSPKSPDKAHLNLHINSLELGDSAVYFCASNKGLSNTGELFFGEGSRLTVL.

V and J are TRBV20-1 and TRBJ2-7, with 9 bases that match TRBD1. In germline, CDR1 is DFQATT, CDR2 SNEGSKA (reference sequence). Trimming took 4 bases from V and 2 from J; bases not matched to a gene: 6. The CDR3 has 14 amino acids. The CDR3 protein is CSATPDRGAYEQYF. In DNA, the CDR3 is TGCAGTGCTACACCCGACAGGGGGGCCTACGAGCAGTACTTC.

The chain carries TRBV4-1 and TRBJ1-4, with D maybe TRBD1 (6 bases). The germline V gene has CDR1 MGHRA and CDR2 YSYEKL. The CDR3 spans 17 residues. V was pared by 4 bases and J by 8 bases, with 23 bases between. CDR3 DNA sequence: TGCGCCAGCAGCCCAAAAGGTCCGGCAGGGGAGAAGGAAAAACTGTTTTTT. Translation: CASSPKGPAGEKEKLFF.